These T cell receptor beta chains were read from a single sample in a study of blood T cell repertoires in COVID-19. TCRdb keeps only in-frame clones here, not all; method: immunoSEQ multiplex PCR. The table has under 300,000 clones, around 88% seen once. Sequenced input: peripheral blood. The source is a man older than 75 with acute or convalescent COVID-19. The CDR3 runs from the conserved cysteine through the conserved F or W. D genes are given only for firm matches. A row's size may be missing; if present it is once, few, many or a size class.

len,abundance,j_gene,d_gene,v_gene,CDR3aa,CDR3nt
14,NA,TRBJ1-1,NA,TRBV10-1,CASSETSSLTEAFF,TGCGCCAGCAGTGAGACCAGTTCCCTCACTGAAGCTTTCTTT
15,NA,TRBJ1-4,NA,TRBV19,CASSPIRVTNEKLFF,TGTGCCAGTAGTCCAATCAGGGTGACTAATGAAAAACTGTTTTTT
15,NA,TRBJ2-3,NA,TRBV6-5,CASSYAGLYTDTQYF,TGTGCCAGCAGTTACGCGGGACTTTACACAGATACGCAGTATTTT
12,NA,TRBJ1-5,NA,TRBV9,CASGGANQPQHF,TGTGCCAGCGGCGGGGCTAATCAGCCCCAGCATTTT
11,NA,TRBJ2-5,NA,TRBV29-1,CSVRQAETQYF,TGCAGCGTTCGACAGGCGGAGACCCAGTACTTC
14,NA,TRBJ1-1,TRBD1,TRBV6-5,CASKWDRADTEAFF,TGTGCCAGCAAATGGGACAGGGCTGACACTGAAGCTTTCTTT
14,NA,TRBJ1-5,NA,TRBV6-5,CASSYTESNQPQHF,TGTGCCAGCAGTTACACAGAGAGCAATCAGCCCCAGCATTTT
14,few,TRBJ2-7,TRBD1,TRBV5-1,CASSSTGGSYEQYF,TGCGCCAGCAGCTCGACAGGGGGCTCGTACGAGCAGTACTTC
15,NA,TRBJ2-2,NA,TRBV19,CASSGSGGHTGELFF,TGTGCCAGTAGTGGGTCGGGGGGCCACACCGGGGAGCTGTTTTTT
16,NA,TRBJ2-1,NA,TRBV5-1,CASSLGTGSSYNEQFF,TGCGCCAGCAGCCTCGGCACAGGGAGCTCCTACAATGAGCAGTTCTTC